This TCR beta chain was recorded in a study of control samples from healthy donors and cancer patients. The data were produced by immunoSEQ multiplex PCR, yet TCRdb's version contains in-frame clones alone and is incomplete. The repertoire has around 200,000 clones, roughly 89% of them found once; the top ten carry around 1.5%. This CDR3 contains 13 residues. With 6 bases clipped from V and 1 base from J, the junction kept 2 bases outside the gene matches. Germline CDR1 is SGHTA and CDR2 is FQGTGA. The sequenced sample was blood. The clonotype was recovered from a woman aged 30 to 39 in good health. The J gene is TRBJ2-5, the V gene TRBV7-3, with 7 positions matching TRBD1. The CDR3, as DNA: TGTGCCAGCAGTACAGGGGCCCAAGAGACCCAGTACTTC. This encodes CASSTGAQETQYF.